Presented here are 9 T cell receptor beta chains from one specimen sequenced in a study of shared clonotypes between healthy human individuals. Clones were sequenced by immunoSEQ multiplex PCR, and TCRdb holds only the in-frame ones, with some missing. In the table there are 1.5 million to 2.5 million clones, 85% to 95% of which are singletons. The naive CD8 fraction comprised CD45RO-negative cells positively selected for CCR7 and excluded terminally differentiated effector memory CD45RA+ cells. What was sequenced was naive CD8+ T cells sorted from blood. The source of these receptors is a man aged 18 to 29 in good health.

The chain is built from TRBV9 and TRBJ2-1; TRBD2 matches at 9 bases. Germline-derived CDR1 and CDR2 are SGDLS and YYNGEE. This CDR3 is built from 14 residues. V trimming: 0 bases; J trimming: 8 bases; junction bases outside the gene matches: 3. As DNA, the CDR3 is TGTGCCAGCAGCGTAGGCGGGGGGGCCTATGAGCAGTTCTTC. Its translation: CASSVGGGAYEQFF.

This chain joins TRBV11-2 and TRBJ2-3; perhaps TRBD1 as D (5 bases). Trimming pared 5 bases from V and 1 base from J, leaving 16 bases between. The CDR3 length is 16 residues. Germline V gene sequence: CDR1 SGHAT, CDR2 FQNNGV. CDR3 protein: CASSDSGSPGTDTQYF. In nucleotides, the CDR3 is TGTGCCAGCAGCGATTCAGGGTCCCCTGGCACAGATACGCAGTATTTT.

The chain uses TRBV5-6 and TRBJ2-7; TRBD2 is a possible D gene (5 bases). The CDR3 consists of 12 residues. The V end was cut by 6 bases, the J end by 11 bases, with 18 bases between. CDR1 and CDR2 from the germline V gene are SGHDT and YYEEEE. CDR3 DNA: TGTGCCAGCACCCTTGGAGGTCTTTCGGAGTACTTC. It is translated as CASTLGGLSEYF.

This rearrangement joins TRBV5-5 to TRBJ1-3; D unclear. Per the germline V gene, CDR1 is SGHKS and CDR2 is YYEKEE (reference sequence). The CDR3 totals 15 residues. Trimming removed 0 bases from V and 0 bases from J, with 7 bases in between. Written as DNA, the CDR3 is TGTGCCAGCAGCTTGGAGCCGAGCTCTGGAAACACCATATATTTT. Translating it yields CASSLEPSSGNTIYF.

A remark on this clone: This sample includes further DNA sequences coding for the same CDR3. This chain joins TRBV27 and TRBJ2-7, with D perhaps being TRBD1 or TRBD2 (5 bases each). The V end was cut by 3 bases, the J end by 2 bases, with 8 bases between. Germline CDR1 and CDR2: MNHEY and SMNVEV (reference sequence). The CDR3 has 13 residues. The CDR3 DNA reads as TGTGCCAGCAGTTTGGGACCGACCTACGAGCAGTACTTC. It is translated as CASSLGPTYEQYF.

The chain couples TRBV19 to TRBJ2-1; no clear D. The CDR3 runs to 15 residues. V was cut by 2 bases and J by 4 bases, with 12 bases left in between. Germline CDR1 LNHDA, CDR2 SQIVND (reference sequence). CDR3 sequence: CASSIIWSDYNEQFF. The CDR3 DNA is TGTGCCAGTAGTATAATCTGGTCTGATTACAATGAGCAGTTCTTC. Combining the CDR3 with reference TRBV19 and TRBJ2-1 gives the whole variable domain DGGITQSPKYLFRKEGQNVTLSCEQNLNHDAMYWYRQDPGQGLRLIYYSQIVNDFQKGDIAEGYSVSREKKESFPLTVTSAQKNPTAFYLCASSIIWSDYNEQFFGPGTRLTVL.

This clone came up once. The chain uses TRBV28 and TRBJ2-7, with D possibly TRBD1 on 6 matching bases. The CDR3 is 12 amino acids. The germline V gene has CDR1 MDHEN and CDR2 SYDVKM. Trimming left V 11 bases short and J 2 bases short, with 13 bases between. In nucleotides, the CDR3 is TGTGCCGTAACCGACAGGCCCTACGAGCAGTACTTC. Its translation is CAVTDRPYEQYF.

This clone has a handful of counts. Other DNA sequences in the same sample also yield this CDR3. The V call is TRBV6-5, the J call TRBJ1-6, with D perhaps matching TRBD1 (5 bases). Germline CDR1 and CDR2: MNHEY and SVGAGI. This CDR3 is built from 14 residues. With 0 bases removed from V and 10 bases from J, the gap between germline ends came to 10 bases. This CDR3 reads CASSYSEGNSPLHF. In DNA, the CDR3 is TGTGCCAGCAGTTACTCGGAGGGGAACTCACCCCTCCACTTT.

The CDR3 reads CASSLALVGTKNIQYF. In DNA, the CDR3 is TGTGCCAGCAGCTTAGCGTTAGTGGGGACCAAAAACATTCAGTACTTC. J is TRBJ2-4 and V is TRBV7-2; D gene uncertain. There are 16 residues in the CDR3. The germline gives CDR1 SGHTA, CDR2 FQGNSA. V lost 0 bases and J 2 bases, leaving 11 bases between the germline ends.